The 6 T cell receptor beta chains listed next were all sequenced from one sample in a study of human T cells and chemical hapten exposure. Using its own MiXCR run on the RACE reads, TCRdb lists one record per CDR3 protein. The sample has 65,000 to 95,000 distinct CDR3 sequences; 6.6% are singletons. Time point of the sample: patch test 2, 6 weeks after DPC sensitization. Noted treatment: therapeutic diphenylcyclopropenone sensitization with weekly scalp DPC. This material consisted of whole blood, taken in connection with sensitization to the hapten diphenylcyclopropenone (DPC). These receptors all stem from a woman under 40 with alopecia areata. Some clones in this sample may be carry-over from other donors' samples.

This chain joins TRBV2 and TRBJ2-5; possibly TRBD1 for D (6 bases). CDR1 is SNHLY, CDR2 FYNNEI, per germline. CDR3 length: 13 residues. Trimming left V 10 bases short and J 0 bases short, with 12 bases between. CDR3: CATARDNQETQYF. CDR3 in DNA: TGTGCCACCGCCCGGGACAACCAAGAGACCCAGTACTTC.

This clonotype was seen ten or more times. The J gene is TRBJ1-2, the V gene TRBV5-6, with 8 bases aligning to TRBD1. Germline V CDR1 and CDR2: SGHDT, YYEEEE. This CDR3 spans 13 amino acids. J gave up 8 bases and V 0 bases, and 3 bases lay outside the gene matches. CDR3 sequence reads: CASSLGQGTGYTF. The CDR3 nucleotides are TGTGCCAGCAGCTTGGGACAGGGGACCGGCTACACCTTC.

Notes on this clonotype: A much larger clonotype is one base distant, so this may be a read error. The chain is built from TRBV5-8 and TRBJ2-7; 10 bases align to TRBD2. The V gene end was trimmed by 0 bases and the J gene end by 2 bases; junction bases not matched to a gene: 11. CDR1 is SGHTS and CDR2 is YDEGEE in the germline V gene. This CDR3 has 18 amino acids. CDR3 sequence (DNA): TGTGCCAGCAGCTTGGTACTAGCGGGGAGCAATCGTGCCTACGAGCAGTACTTC. It translates to CASSLVLAGSNRAYEQYF.

This clonotype was found many times. J is TRBJ1-2 and V is TRBV5-1, with 10 nucleotides matching TRBD1. Germline values: CDR1 SGHRS, CDR2 YFSETQ. V was pared by 4 bases and J by 4 bases, with 10 bases of the junction left unmatched. This CDR3 comprises 16 residues. DNA for the CDR3: TGCGCCAGCAGCGCTGGCGCGACAGGGGGCGTCTATGGCTACACCTTC. Translated, it gives CASSAGATGGVYGYTF.

This clonotype was detected only a few times. The CDR3 sequence: CASSLMGNMNTEAFF. The CDR3 region has the DNA TGTGCCAGCAGCTTGATGGGAAACATGAACACTGAAGCTTTCTTT. This chain links TRBV5-5 with TRBJ1-1; the D is unclear. This CDR3 spans 15 amino acids. Trimming stripped 1 base from V and 0 bases from J, with 10 bases between. The germline gives CDR1 SGHKS, CDR2 YYEKEE (reference sequence).

This clonotype was seen repeatedly, ten times or more. This chain links TRBV6-4 with TRBJ2-2; 9 nucleotides match TRBD2. Germline V lookup: CDR1 MRHNA, CDR2 SNTAGT. The CDR3 covers 17 residues. The V and J ends lost 3 bases and 1 base, in that order; junction bases with no gene match: 6. The chain's CDR3 is CASSDIPAGGNTGELFF. In DNA form, the CDR3 reads TGTGCCAGCAGTGATATACCAGCGGGGGGGAACACCGGGGAGCTGTTTTTT.